This TCR beta chain was recovered during a study of cytomegalovirus exposure and HLA in healthy donors. CDR3 length: 14 residues. V trimming: 1 base; J trimming: 6 bases; junction bases outside the gene matches: 2. Germline-derived CDR1 and CDR2 are SGHTA and FQGTGA. 60 Vbeta and 13 Jbeta primers were used in PCR. The data were produced by immunoSEQ multiplex PCR, yet TCRdb's version contains in-frame clones alone and is incomplete. Among 85,000 to 130,000 clones listed, 75% to 85% were seen once. Source material: PBMCs. This receptor was identified in a woman aged 45-65 years in good health and CMV-seropositive. The genes are TRBV7-3 and TRBJ2-1; the match to TRBD2 covers 8 bases. This chain's CDR3 is CASSLSGGRNEQFF. DNA of the CDR3: TGTGCCAGCAGCTTAAGCGGGGGGCGCAATGAGCAGTTCTTC.